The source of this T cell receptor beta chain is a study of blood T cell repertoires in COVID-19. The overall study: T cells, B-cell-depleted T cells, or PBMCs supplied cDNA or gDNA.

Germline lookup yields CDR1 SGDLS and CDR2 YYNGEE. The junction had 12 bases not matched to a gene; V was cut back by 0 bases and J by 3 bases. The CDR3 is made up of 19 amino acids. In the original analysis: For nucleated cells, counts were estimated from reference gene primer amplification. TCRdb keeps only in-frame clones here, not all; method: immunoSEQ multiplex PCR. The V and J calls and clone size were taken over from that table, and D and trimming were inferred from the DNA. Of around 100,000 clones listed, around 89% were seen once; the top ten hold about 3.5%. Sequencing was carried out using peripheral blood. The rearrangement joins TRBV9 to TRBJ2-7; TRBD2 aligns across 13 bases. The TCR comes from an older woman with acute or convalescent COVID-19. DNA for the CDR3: TGTGCCAGCAGCGTAGGGACTAGCGGGAGAGACTGGAGGGGCTACGAGCAGTACGTC. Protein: CASSVGTSGRDWRGYEQYV.